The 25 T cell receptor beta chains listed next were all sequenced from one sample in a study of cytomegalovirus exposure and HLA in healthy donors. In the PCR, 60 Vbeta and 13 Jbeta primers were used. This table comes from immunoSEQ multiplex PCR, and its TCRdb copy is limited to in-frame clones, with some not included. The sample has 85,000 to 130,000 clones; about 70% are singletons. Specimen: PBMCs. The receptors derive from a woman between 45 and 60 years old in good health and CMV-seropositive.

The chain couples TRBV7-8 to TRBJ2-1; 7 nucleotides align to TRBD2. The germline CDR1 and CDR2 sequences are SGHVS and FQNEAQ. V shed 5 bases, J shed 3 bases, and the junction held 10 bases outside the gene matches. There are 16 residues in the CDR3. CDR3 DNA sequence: TGTGCCAGCAGCAGTCTCTCGGCGGGGGACTACAATGAGCAGTTCTTC. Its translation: CASSSLSAGDYNEQFF.

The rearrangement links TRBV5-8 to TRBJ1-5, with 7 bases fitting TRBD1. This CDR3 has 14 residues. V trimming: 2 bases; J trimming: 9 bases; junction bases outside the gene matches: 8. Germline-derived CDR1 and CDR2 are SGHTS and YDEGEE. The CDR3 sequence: CASSLDGAGGPQHF. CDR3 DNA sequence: TGTGCCAGCAGCTTAGACGGAGCAGGGGGGCCCCAGCATTTT.

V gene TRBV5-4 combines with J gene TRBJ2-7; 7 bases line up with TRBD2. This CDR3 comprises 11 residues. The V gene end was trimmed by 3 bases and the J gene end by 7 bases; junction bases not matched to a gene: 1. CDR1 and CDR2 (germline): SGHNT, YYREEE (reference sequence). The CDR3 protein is CASSSGGEQYF. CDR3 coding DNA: TGTGCCAGCAGCTCGGGGGGAGAGCAGTACTTC.

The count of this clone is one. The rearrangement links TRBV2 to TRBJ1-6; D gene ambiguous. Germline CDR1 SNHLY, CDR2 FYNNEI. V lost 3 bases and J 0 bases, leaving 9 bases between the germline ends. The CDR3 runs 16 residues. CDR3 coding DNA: TGTGCCAGCAGTGATGTAGGGAGCTCCTATAATTCACCCCTCCACTTT. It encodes CASSDVGSSYNSPLHF.

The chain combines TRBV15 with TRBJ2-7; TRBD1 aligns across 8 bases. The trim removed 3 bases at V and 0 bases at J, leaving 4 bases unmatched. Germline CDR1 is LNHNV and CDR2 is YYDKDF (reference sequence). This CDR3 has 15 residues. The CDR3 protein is CATSRDRDPSYEQYF. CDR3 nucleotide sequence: TGTGCCACCAGCAGGGACAGGGACCCCTCCTACGAGCAGTACTTC.

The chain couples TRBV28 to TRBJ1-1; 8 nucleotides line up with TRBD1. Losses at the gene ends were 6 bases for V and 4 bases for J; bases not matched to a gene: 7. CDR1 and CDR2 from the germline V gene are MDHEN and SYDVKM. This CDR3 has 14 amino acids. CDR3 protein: CASRQDRVVTEAFF. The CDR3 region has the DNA TGTGCCAGCAGGCAGGACAGGGTCGTCACTGAAGCTTTCTTT.

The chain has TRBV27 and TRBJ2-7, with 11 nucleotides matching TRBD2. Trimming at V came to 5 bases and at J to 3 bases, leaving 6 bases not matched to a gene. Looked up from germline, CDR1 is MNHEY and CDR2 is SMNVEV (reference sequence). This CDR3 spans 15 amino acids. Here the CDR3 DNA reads TGTGCCAGCAGTCGAATTAGCGGGGGGGGCTACGAGCAGTACTTC. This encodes CASSRISGGGYEQYF.

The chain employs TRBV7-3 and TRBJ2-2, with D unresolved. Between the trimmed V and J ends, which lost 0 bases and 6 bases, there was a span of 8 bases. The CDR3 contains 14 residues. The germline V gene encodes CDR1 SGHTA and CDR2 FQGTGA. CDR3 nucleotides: TGTGCCAGCAGCTTAACTGTGGCCCCCGGGGAGCTGTTTTTT. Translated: CASSLTVAPGELFF.

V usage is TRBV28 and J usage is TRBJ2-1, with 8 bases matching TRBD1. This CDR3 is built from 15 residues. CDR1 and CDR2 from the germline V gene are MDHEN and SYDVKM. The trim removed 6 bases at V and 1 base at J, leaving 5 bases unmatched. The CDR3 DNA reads TGTGCCAGCAGCCTTACAGGGGGATCCTACAATGAGCAGTTCTTC. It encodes CASSLTGGSYNEQFF.

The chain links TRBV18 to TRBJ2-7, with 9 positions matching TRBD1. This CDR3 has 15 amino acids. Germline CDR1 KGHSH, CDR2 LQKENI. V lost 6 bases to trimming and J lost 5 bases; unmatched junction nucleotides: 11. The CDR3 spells CASSPGQGSFHEQYF. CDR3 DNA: TGTGCCAGCTCGCCTGGACAGGGGAGTTTCCACGAGCAGTACTTC.

The DNA of the CDR3 is TGTGCCATCAGTGAGCCCGAGGGGACCCAGTACTTC. Translated, it gives CAISEPEGTQYF. The chain joins TRBV10-3 to TRBJ2-5; weak D call: TRBD2 (5 bases). The CDR3 is made up of 12 amino acids. V was cut by 2 bases and J by 7 bases, with 8 bases left in between. Germline V CDR1 and CDR2: ENHRY, SYGVKD.

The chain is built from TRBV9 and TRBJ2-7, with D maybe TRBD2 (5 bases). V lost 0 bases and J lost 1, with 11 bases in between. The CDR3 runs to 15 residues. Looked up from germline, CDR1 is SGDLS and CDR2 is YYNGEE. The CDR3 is CASSVGDYGSYEQYF. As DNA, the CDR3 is TGTGCCAGCAGCGTAGGAGACTATGGTTCCTACGAGCAGTACTTC.

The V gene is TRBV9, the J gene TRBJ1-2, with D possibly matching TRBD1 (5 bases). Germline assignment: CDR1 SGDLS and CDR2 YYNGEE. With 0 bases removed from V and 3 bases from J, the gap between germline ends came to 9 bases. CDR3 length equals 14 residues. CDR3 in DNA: TGTGCCAGCAGCGTAGACCAGGGCCACTATGGCTACACCTTC. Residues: CASSVDQGHYGYTF.

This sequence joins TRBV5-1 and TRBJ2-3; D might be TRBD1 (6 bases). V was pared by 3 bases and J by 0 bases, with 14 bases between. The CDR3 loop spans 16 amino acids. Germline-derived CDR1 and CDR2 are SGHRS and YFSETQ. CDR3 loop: CASSSGQLGSTDTQYF. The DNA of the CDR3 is TGCGCCAGCAGCTCCGGACAGCTAGGTAGCACAGATACGCAGTATTTT. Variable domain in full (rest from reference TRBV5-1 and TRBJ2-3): KAGVTQTPRYLIKTRGQQVTLSCSPISGHRSVSWYQQTPGQGLQFLFEYFSETQRNKGNFPGRFSGRQFSNSRSEMNVSTLELGDSALYLCASSSGQLGSTDTQYFGPGTRLTVL.

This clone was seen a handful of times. CDR3 in amino acids: CASSSEGLYGYTF. For the CDR3, the DNA is TGTGCCAGCAGTTCTGAGGGTCTATATGGCTACACCTTC. The genes are TRBV6-5 and TRBJ1-2, with D unresolved. CDR3 length: 13 residues. Germline V gene sequence: CDR1 MNHEY, CDR2 SVGAGI. The V end lost 4 bases, the J end lost 5 bases, and 11 bases lay between the germline ends.

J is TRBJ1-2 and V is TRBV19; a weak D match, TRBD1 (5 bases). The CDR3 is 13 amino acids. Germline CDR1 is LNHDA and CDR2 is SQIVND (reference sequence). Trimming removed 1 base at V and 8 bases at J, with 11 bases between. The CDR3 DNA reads TGTGCCAGTAGTATAGTAGGGGTGGACGGCTACACCTTC. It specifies CASSIVGVDGYTF.

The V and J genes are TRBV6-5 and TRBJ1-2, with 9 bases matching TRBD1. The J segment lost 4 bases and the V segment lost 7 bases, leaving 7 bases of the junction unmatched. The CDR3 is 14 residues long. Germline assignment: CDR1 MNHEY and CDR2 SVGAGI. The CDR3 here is CASTERTGVYGYTF. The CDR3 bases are TGTGCCAGCACCGAGCGGACAGGGGTCTATGGCTACACCTTC.

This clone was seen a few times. This CDR3 is CASNTGQGNSPLHF. In DNA, the CDR3 is TGTGCCAGCAACACGGGACAGGGTAATTCACCCCTCCACTTT. This chain connects TRBV2 to TRBJ1-6, with TRBD1 identical over 9 bases. V was pared by 7 bases and J by 6 bases, with 4 bases of the junction left unmatched. The CDR3 is 14 amino acids. CDR1 and CDR2 from the germline V gene are SNHLY and FYNNEI.

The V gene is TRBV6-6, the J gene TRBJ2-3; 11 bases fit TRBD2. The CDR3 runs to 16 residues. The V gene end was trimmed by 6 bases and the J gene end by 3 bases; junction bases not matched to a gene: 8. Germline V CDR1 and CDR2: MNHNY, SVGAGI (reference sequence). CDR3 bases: TGTGCCAGCAGACACATAGCGGGGGGGAATACAGATACGCAGTATTTT. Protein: CASRHIAGGNTDTQYF.

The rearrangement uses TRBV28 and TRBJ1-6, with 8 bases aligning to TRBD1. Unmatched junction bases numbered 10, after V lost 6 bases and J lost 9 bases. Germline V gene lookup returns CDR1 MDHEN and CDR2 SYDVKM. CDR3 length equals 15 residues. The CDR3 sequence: CASRIRGQYVSPLHF. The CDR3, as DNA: TGTGCCAGCAGGATCAGGGGGCAATACGTTTCACCCCTCCACTTT.

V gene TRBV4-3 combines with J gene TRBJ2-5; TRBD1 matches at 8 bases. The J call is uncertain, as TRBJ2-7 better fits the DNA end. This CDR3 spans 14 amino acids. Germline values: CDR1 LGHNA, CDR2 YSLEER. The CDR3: CASSQGNRGYEQYF. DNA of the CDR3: TGCGCCAGCAGCCAAGGGAACAGGGGGTACGAGCAGTACTTC.

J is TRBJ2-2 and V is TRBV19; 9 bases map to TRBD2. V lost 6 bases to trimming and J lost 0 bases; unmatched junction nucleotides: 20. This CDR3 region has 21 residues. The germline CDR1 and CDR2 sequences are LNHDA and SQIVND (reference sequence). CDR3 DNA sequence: TGTGCCAGTAGCCGCGGGGTGGGGCTAGCGGGGCGAATTACGAACACCGGGGAGCTGTTTTTT. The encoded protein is CASSRGVGLAGRITNTGELFF.

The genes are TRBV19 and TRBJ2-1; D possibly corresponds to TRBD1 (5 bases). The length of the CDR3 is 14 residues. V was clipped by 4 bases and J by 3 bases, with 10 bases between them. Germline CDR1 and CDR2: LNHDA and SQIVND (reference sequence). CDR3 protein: CASSTLTGYNEQFF. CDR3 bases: TGTGCCAGTAGTACCCTAACAGGCTACAATGAGCAGTTCTTC.

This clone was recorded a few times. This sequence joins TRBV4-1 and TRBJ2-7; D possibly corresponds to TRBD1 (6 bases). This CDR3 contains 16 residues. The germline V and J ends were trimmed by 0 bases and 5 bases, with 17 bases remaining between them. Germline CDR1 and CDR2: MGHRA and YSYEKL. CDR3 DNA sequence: TGCGCCAGCAGCCAAGAAACCTCAGGGGCAATCCACGAGCAGTACTTC. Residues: CASSQETSGAIHEQYF.

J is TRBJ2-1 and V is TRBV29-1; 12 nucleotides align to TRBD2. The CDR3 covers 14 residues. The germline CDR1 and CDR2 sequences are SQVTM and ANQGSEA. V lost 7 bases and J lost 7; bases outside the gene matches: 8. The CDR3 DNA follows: TGCAGCGCTCGACTAGCGGGGGTGTTTAATGAGCAGTTCTTC. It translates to CSARLAGVFNEQFF.